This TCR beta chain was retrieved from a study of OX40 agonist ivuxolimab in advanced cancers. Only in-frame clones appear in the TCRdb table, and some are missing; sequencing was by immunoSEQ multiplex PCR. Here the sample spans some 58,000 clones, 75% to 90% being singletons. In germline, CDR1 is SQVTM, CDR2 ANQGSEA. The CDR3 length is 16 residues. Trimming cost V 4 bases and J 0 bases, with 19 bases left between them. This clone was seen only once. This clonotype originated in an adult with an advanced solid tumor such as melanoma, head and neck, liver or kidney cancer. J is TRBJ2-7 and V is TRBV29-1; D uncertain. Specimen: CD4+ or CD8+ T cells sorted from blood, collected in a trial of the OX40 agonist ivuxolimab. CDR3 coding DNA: TGCAGCGTTGTACTATTGAGCTGGAGTAGCTCCTACGAGCAGTACTTC. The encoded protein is CSVVLLSWSSSYEQYF.